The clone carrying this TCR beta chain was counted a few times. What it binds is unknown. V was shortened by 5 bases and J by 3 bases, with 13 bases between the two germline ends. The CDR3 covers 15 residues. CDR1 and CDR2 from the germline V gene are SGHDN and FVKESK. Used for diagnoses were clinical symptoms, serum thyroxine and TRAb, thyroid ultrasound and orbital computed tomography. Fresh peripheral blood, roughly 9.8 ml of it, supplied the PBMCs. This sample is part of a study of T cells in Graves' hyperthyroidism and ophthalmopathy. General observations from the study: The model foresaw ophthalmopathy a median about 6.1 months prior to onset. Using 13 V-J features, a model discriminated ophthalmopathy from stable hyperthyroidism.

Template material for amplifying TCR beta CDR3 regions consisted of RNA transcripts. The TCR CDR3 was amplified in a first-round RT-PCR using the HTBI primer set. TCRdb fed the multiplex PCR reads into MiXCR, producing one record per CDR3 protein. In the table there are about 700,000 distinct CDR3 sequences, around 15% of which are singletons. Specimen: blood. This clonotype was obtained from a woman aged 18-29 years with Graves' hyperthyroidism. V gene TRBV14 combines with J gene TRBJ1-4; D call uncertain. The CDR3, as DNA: TGTGCCAGCAGCGTAGGAGTGTCGGCTAATGAAAAACTGTTTTTT. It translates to CASSVGVSANEKLFF.